This T cell receptor (beta chain) was documented in a study of cytomegalovirus exposure and HLA in healthy donors. The PCR used 60 Vbeta and 13 Jbeta primers. Libraries were prepared by immunoSEQ multiplex PCR; TCRdb keeps only in-frame clonotypes and omits some of them. In total, the table holds about 130,000 clones. This CDR3 comprises 15 residues. Germline-derived CDR1 and CDR2 are SGHDT and YYEEEE. After removal of 5 bases from V and 0 bases from J, the junction contained 3 bases not matched to a gene. The clonotype comes from a woman aged 40 to 55 in good health and CMV-seropositive. What was sequenced was PBMCs. V is TRBV5-6 and J is TRBJ2-1; 9 bases line up with TRBD2. The CDR3 DNA sequence: TGTGCCAGCAGTGCGGGGGGGACCTCCTACAATGAGCAGTTCTTC. Protein: CASSAGGTSYNEQFF.